The next 12 T cell receptor beta chains were all read from a single sample in a study of T cells in Graves' hyperthyroidism and ophthalmopathy. The investigators amplified TCR beta CDR3 regions from RNA transcripts. A first-round RT-PCR of the TCR CDR3 used the HTBI primer set. Each CDR3 protein gets one entry after TCRdb re-called the multiplex PCR reads with MiXCR. The sample gives a few hundred thousand distinct CDR3 sequences, approximately 14% of which show up once; 13% to 15% is in the top ten. Sample: blood. These TCRs come from a woman aged 18-35 years with Graves' hyperthyroidism.

The V gene is TRBV6-2 or TRBV6-3, the J gene TRBJ2-3, with 7 bases lining up with TRBD2. This CDR3 spans 12 amino acids. V shed 6 bases, J shed 8 bases, and the junction held 5 bases outside the gene matches. Germline values: CDR1 MNHEY, CDR2 SVGEGT. CDR3 in amino acids: CASSLAGGTQYF. The CDR3 coding sequence is TGTGCCAGCAGCTTAGCGGGTGGTACGCAGTATTTT.

Ten or more counts support this clonotype. V and J are TRBV5-1 and TRBJ2-1; unclear D gene. Germline-derived CDR1 and CDR2 are SGHRS and YFSETQ. This CDR3 has 15 residues. Trimming left V 0 bases short and J 6 bases short, with 13 bases between. The CDR3 DNA is TGCGCCAGCAGCTTGGTCGGTGTTGCTATCAATGAGCAGTTCTTC. The encoded protein is CASSLVGVAINEQFF.

This clonotype has at least ten counts. This chain uses TRBV28 with TRBJ2-3; TRBD2 matches 14 bases. The germline V gene has CDR1 MDHEN and CDR2 SYDVKM. This CDR3 has 17 amino acids. V shed 1 base and J 5 bases; nucleotides not matched to a gene: 5. The CDR3 sequence: CASSLLQGTSGRDTQYF. CDR3 DNA: TGTGCCAGCAGTTTATTGCAAGGGACTAGCGGGAGAGATACGCAGTATTTT.

This clonotype was detected many times. This sequence joins TRBV6-2 or TRBV6-3 and TRBJ1-1; D is unclear. The CDR3 consists of 14 residues. V was pared by 0 bases and J by 1 base, with 6 bases between. Germline V lookup: CDR1 MNHEY, CDR2 SVGEGT. As DNA, the CDR3 is TGTGCCAGCAGTTACTCCGAGGGGAACACTGAAGCTTTCTTT. It codes for CASSYSEGNTEAFF.

There are a few counts of this clonotype. The rearrangement uses TRBV6-1 and TRBJ1-6, with D unresolved. V was trimmed by 5 bases and J by 2 bases, leaving 10 bases between them. Germline CDR1 MNHNS, CDR2 SASEGT. The CDR3 runs to 15 residues. CDR3 in DNA: TGTGCCAGCAGTTCCAATATGGCCTATAATTCACCCCTCCACTTT. This translates into CASSSNMAYNSPLHF.

The CDR3 reads CSARETSGETQYF. The DNA for the CDR3 is TGCAGTGCTAGGGAGACTAGCGGGGAGACCCAGTACTTC. The chain uses TRBV20-1 and TRBJ2-5; 10 bases agree with TRBD2. This CDR3 comprises 13 residues. Germline assignment: CDR1 DFQATT and CDR2 SNEGSKA (reference sequence). Trimming took 3 bases from V and 5 from J; bases not matched to a gene: 3.

This clonotype occurred many times. The chain couples TRBV5-1 to TRBJ2-7, with 14 bases matching TRBD2. CDR3 length: 16 amino acids. V was clipped by 0 bases and J by 7 bases; unmatched bases: 6. Per germline, CDR1 SGHRS and CDR2 YFSETQ. CDR3 DNA: TGCGCCAGCAGCTTGGGAGGACTAGCGGGAGGAGGTGAGCAGTACTTC. Its protein product is CASSLGGLAGGGEQYF.

A note on this clonotype: A clone one base away is much larger, so this may be a read error. The chain has TRBV27 and TRBJ2-3, with D unresolved. Germline values: CDR1 MNHEY, CDR2 SMNVEV (reference sequence). The CDR3 covers 13 residues. Trimming shortened V by 6 bases and J by 3 bases, and 10 bases separated the two germline ends. CDR3 loop: CASRRGDTDTQYF. The CDR3 DNA follows: TGTGCCAGCAGGCGAGGCGATACAGATACGCAGTATTTT.

A remark on this clonotype: A read error may produce the germline difference seen at one junction end. The gene calls are TRBV6-2 or TRBV6-3 and TRBJ2-3; 8 nucleotides match TRBD1. CDR3 length: 14 amino acids. CDR1 is MNHEY, CDR2 SVGEGT, per germline. CDR3 in amino acids: CASSLGQVTDAQYF. As DNA, the CDR3 is TGTGCCAGCAGTTTGGGACAGGTCACAGATGCGCAGTATTTT.

The V gene is TRBV28, the J gene TRBJ1-5; TRBD1 matches 9 bases. The V gene's germline CDR1 is MDHEN and CDR2 SYDVKM. V was pared by 8 bases and J by 5 bases, with 7 bases of the junction left unmatched. The CDR3 runs to 14 residues. The chain's CDR3 is CASLGTGRHQPQHF. CDR3 nucleotides: TGTGCCAGCTTAGGGACAGGGCGACATCAGCCCCAGCATTTT.

This clonotype showed up many times. CDR3 bases: TGTGCTAGTGGGCGGACAGGGGATGGCTACACCTTC. Its protein product is CASGRTGDGYTF. V is TRBV12-5 and J is TRBJ1-2; the match to TRBD1 covers 9 bases. V lost 6 bases to trimming and J lost 6 bases; unmatched junction nucleotides: 2. Germline CDR1 reads LGHNT; CDR2 reads FRNRAP. CDR3 length: 12 residues.

This clonotype came up a few times. This chain joins TRBV18 and TRBJ2-7; TRBD1 matches at 9 bases. The V gene's germline CDR1 is KGHSH and CDR2 LQKENI. J was trimmed by 6 bases and V by 3 bases; bases with no gene match: 6. CDR3 length equals 14 residues. The DNA of the CDR3 is TGTGCCAGCTCACCGGGACAGGGAACGCTCGAGCAGTACTTC. Translating it yields CASSPGQGTLEQYF.